This TCR beta chain was retrieved from a study of CD8 T cells in Susac syndrome. Roughly 0.45 to 1 ug RNA was reverse transcribed with random hexamers. Amplification of TCR beta CDR3 used immunoSEQ multiplex PCR across 54 Vbeta and 13 Jbeta. TCRdb re-called the immunoSEQ multiplex PCR reads with MiXCR, one entry per CDR3 protein. Of roughly 150,000 distinct CDR3 sequences in the sample, 85% to 95% were seen once. This CDR3 is 11 amino acids long. V was shortened by 4 bases and J by 10 bases, with 13 bases between the two germline ends. Germline-derived CDR1 and CDR2 are DFQATT and SNEGSKA (reference sequence).

This TCR was recovered from a human donor with Susac syndrome. This chain connects TRBV20-1 to TRBJ1-1, with D tentatively TRBD1 (5 bases). Sequencing was done on a sample of CD8+ T cells from PBMCs. CDR3 loop: CSATDGAGAFF. Here the CDR3 DNA reads TGCAGTGCTACGGACGGGGCTGGAGCTTTCTTT.